This TCR beta chain was recorded in a study of cytomegalovirus exposure and HLA in healthy donors. Germline V gene lookup returns CDR1 MNHEY and CDR2 SVGAGI. The CDR3 covers 15 residues. Trimming pared 2 bases from V and 1 base from J, leaving 11 bases between. The PCR had 60 Vbeta and 13 Jbeta primers. Measured with immunoSEQ multiplex PCR; TCRdb has only the in-frame clones, and not every one. Its clone listing holds around 35,000 clones. Study-wide findings and caveats: Presence/absence analyses assumed roughly uniform sequencing depth across donors. Reports credit the classifier with highly specific, highly sensitive diagnosis of cytomegalovirus status.

On this clone: Its antigen is not known.

The sequencing sample was made of PBMCs. This TCR derives from a woman between 40 and 55 years old in good health and CMV-seropositive. V and J are TRBV6-5 and TRBJ1-1; D unclear. This chain's CDR3 is CASSYEGGRNTEAFF. Here the CDR3 DNA reads TGTGCCAGCAGTTACGAGGGCGGACGGAACACTGAAGCTTTCTTT.